A selection of T cell receptor delta chains follows, all from one sample in a study of fetal and pediatric gammadelta thymocytes. TCRdb re-processed the reads using CATT. The sample records around 1,200 delta-chain clones, around 33% being singletons. What was sequenced was non-Vgamma9Vdelta2 gamma-delta T cells from the thymus. The source is a child who underwent cardiac surgery and was recorded as healthy. The CDR3 runs from the conserved cysteine through the conserved F or W. The D gene is left open where the match is weak.

j_call d_call v_call cdr3_aa
TRDJ1 TRDD3 TRDV1 CALGELGSPTLGDTTWTDKLIF
TRDJ1 TRDD3 TRDV1 CALGELLGARKLHWGPRTDKLIF
TRDJ1 TRDD3 TRDV1 CALGEHRWGLWYHPIDWGISYTDKLIF
TRDJ1 NA TRDV1 CALGLPRCCPWGRRGDDKLIF
TRDJ1 TRDD3 TRAV14/DV4 CAMREGVPPGLGDTRTDKLIF
TRDJ1 TRDD3 TRDV1 CALGELSPRGLLGDNRYKLIF
TRDJ1 TRDD3 TRDV1 CALGEALRWGISDKLIF
TRDJ1 TRDD3 TRDV1 CALGETGATTYWGTTHTDKLIF
TRDJ1 TRDD3 TRDV1 CALGGPSFSVLGDQVGPRDKLIF
TRDJ1 TRDD3 TRDV1 CALGELGLPWGIPSPMIAKNTDKLIF
TRDJ2 TRDD2 TRDV1 CALGMTNFLRTSRAQLFF
TRDJ1 NA TRDV1 CALGELEGSILSDTAGYTDKLIF
TRDJ1 NA TRDV1 CALGETAPDRAGPIPPYTDKLIF
TRDJ1 TRDD3 TRDV1 CALGEIPPYIPYWGTTVYKLIF
TRDJ1 NA TRDV1 CALGELSWGDTDKLIF
TRDJ1 NA TRAV38-2/DV8 CAYRSSHNLPGVQQGSYTDKLIF